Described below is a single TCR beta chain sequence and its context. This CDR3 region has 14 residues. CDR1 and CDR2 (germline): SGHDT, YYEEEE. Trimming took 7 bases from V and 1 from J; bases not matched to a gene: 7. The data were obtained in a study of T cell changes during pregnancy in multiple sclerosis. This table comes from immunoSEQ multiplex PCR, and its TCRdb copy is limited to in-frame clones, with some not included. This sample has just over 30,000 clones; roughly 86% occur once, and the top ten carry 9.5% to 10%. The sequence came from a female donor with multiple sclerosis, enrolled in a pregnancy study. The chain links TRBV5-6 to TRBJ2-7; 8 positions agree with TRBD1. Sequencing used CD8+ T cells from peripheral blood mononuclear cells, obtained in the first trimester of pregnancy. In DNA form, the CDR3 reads TGTGCCAGCTTGAAGACAGGGGCTTCCTACGAGCAGTACTTC. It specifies CASLKTGASYEQYF.